This TCR beta chain was obtained from a study of cytotoxic CD8 clonotypes in ibrutinib-treated CLL. About the study: After median about 71 months, about 14 stayed in remission, approximately twelve progressed; responses approximately 24 partial, 2 complete. Points from the study as a whole: On treatment, the uncommon public clonotypes contracted or remained stable. Baseline clonality, higher than in age-matched healthy donors, tracked circulating CD8+ T-cell counts.

Details on this clone: Its antigen is not identified.

Trimming removed 9 bases from V and 1 base from J, with 14 bases in between. The CDR3 contains 14 residues. Looked up from germline, CDR1 is MNHEY and CDR2 is SVGAGI. Deep sequencing aimed at 1 in 200,000 to 1 in 1 million T cells' resolution. TCRdb's copy holds only in-frame clones and misses some; the assay was immunoSEQ multiplex PCR. The sample comprises approximately 53,000 clones, roughly 83% of which are singletons, and roughly 20% rests with the top ten. The chain carries TRBV6-5 and TRBJ2-3; D uncertain. Sequencing used PBMCs, obtained after 24 months of ibrutinib treatment. This TCR was recovered from a human donor with chronic lymphocytic leukemia. The CDR3 spells CASCPRRGTDTQYF. The CDR3 region has the DNA TGTGCCAGTTGCCCCCGCCGAGGCACAGATACGCAGTATTTT.